One sample yielded the 21 T cell receptor beta chains listed below, sequenced in a study of blood T cell repertoires in COVID-19. The table came from immunoSEQ multiplex PCR; TCRdb's copy has only in-frame clones and leaves some out. The table records 100,000 or so clones, approximately 85% of them present only once. The specimen sequenced was peripheral blood. These TCRs come from a human donor in a cohort sampled during active COVID-19.

The V call is TRBV10-1, the J call TRBJ2-3; D not certain. In germline, CDR1 is WNHNN, CDR2 SYGVQD (reference sequence). The CDR3 consists of 15 residues. Trimming cost V 3 bases and J 7 bases, with 17 bases left between them. The CDR3: CASSDEPVPPYTQYF. CDR3 DNA sequence: TGCGCCAGCAGTGATGAACCGGTCCCCCCGTATACGCAGTATTTT.

The chain employs TRBV29-1 and TRBJ2-5, with D perhaps matching TRBD1 (5 bases). There are 12 residues in the CDR3. Trimming left V 5 bases short and J 7 bases short, with 14 bases between. The V gene's germline CDR1 is SQVTM and CDR2 ANQGSEA. CDR3 in DNA: TGCAGCGTTCTGACAGAAGTAGTGACCCAGTACTTC. Protein product: CSVLTEVVTQYF.

The sample holds one count of this clone. The rearrangement uses TRBV9 and TRBJ1-5; D may be TRBD1 (6 bases). This CDR3 spans 15 amino acids. Germline V CDR1 and CDR2: SGDLS, YYNGEE. V was pared by 3 bases and J by 5 bases, with 15 bases between. The CDR3 DNA reads as TGTGCCAGCAGCGCATTCGGACAGTCCGATCAGCCCCAGCATTTT. Amino acids: CASSAFGQSDQPQHF. The full variable domain, in which reference TRBV9 and TRBJ1-5 provide the parts outside the CDR3, is DSGVTQTPKHLITATGQRVTLRCSPRSGDLSVYWYQQSLDQGLQFLIQYYNGEERAKGNILERFSAQQFPDLHSELNLSSLELGDSALYFCASSAFGQSDQPQHFGDGTRLSIL.

The rearrangement joins TRBV30 to TRBJ2-1, with 9 bases aligning to TRBD1. From germline, CDR1 is GTSNPN and CDR2 SVGIG (reference sequence). There are 14 residues in the CDR3. J was trimmed by 4 bases and V by 4 bases; bases with no gene match: 5. CDR3 amino acids: CAWTGTGQYNEQFF. The CDR3 DNA is TGTGCCTGGACCGGGACAGGGCAATACAATGAGCAGTTCTTC.

This sequence joins TRBV5-1 and TRBJ1-4, with TRBD1 matching over 7 bases. The ends lost 4 bases at V and 7 bases at J; junction bases unmatched: 7. Per germline, CDR1 SGHRS and CDR2 YFSETQ. The CDR3 has 14 amino acids. The CDR3 nucleotides read TGCGCCAGCAGCAAAACAGGGGTGTTTGAAAAACTGTTTTTT. The encoded protein is CASSKTGVFEKLFF.

This chain joins TRBV18 and TRBJ2-7, with 8 positions matching TRBD2. The CDR3 is 14 residues long. Germline V CDR1 and CDR2: KGHSH, LQKENI. Trimming at V came to 3 bases and at J to 13 bases, leaving 14 bases not matched to a gene. The CDR3 is CASSPSAPSGSKYF. In DNA form, the CDR3 reads TGTGCCAGCTCACCCTCCGCGCCAAGCGGGAGTAAATACTTC.

This clone was recorded once. The rearrangement links TRBV6-1 to TRBJ2-7; 9 bases align to TRBD1. V lost 3 bases to trimming and J lost 4 bases; unmatched junction nucleotides: 16. Germline CDR1 and CDR2: MNHNS and SASEGT. There are 18 residues in the CDR3. The CDR3 DNA follows: TGTGCCAGCAGTGACCGGGACAGGGTCCCCATATTTTATTACGAGCAGTACTTC. This gives the protein CASSDRDRVPIFYYEQYF.

This rearrangement joins TRBV6-5 to TRBJ2-7; D is uncertain. The CDR3 spans 13 residues. Germline V gene data show CDR1 as MNHEY and CDR2 as SVGAGI. The ends were cut back, 4 bases at V and 3 bases at J, with 10 bases in the middle. The CDR3 loop is CASSSLRDYEQYF. The CDR3 DNA is TGTGCCAGCAGTTCCTTGCGAGACTACGAGCAGTACTTC.

The V and J genes are TRBV9 and TRBJ2-7, with 11 bases aligning to TRBD2. Germline V lookup: CDR1 SGDLS, CDR2 YYNGEE. V dropped 3 bases and J dropped 6; count of bases not matched to a gene: 5. This CDR3 has 14 amino acids. Written as DNA, the CDR3 is TGTGCCAGCAGCGGTAGCGGGAGGGCCTCCGAGCAGTACTTC. Encoded protein: CASSGSGRASEQYF.

The chain combines TRBV7-2 with TRBJ2-2; D is perhaps TRBD2 (5 bases). The V end was cut by 2 bases, the J end by 7 bases, with 17 bases between. This CDR3 is 16 amino acids long. Germline CDR1 and CDR2: SGHTA and FQGNSA. The CDR3 region is CASSLHGDGDGGELFF. The CDR3, as DNA: TGTGCCAGCAGCTTACATGGTGACGGGGATGGCGGGGAGCTGTTTTTT.

The gene calls are TRBV9 and TRBJ2-2; perhaps TRBD2 as D (6 bases). V was shortened by 3 bases and J by 5 bases, with 17 bases between the two germline ends. The CDR3 runs 16 residues. From germline, CDR1 is SGDLS and CDR2 YYNGEE. CDR3 DNA: TGTGCCAGCAGCGCCCTCCCGGGAGTAAAAACCGGGGAGCTGTTTTTT. Amino acids: CASSALPGVKTGELFF.

The genes are TRBV27 and TRBJ1-6; a possible D gene is TRBD1 (5 bases). V lost 8 bases, J lost 7 bases, and 12 bases lay in between. Germline assignment: CDR1 MNHEY and CDR2 SMNVEV (reference sequence). The CDR3 is made up of 13 amino acids. The CDR3 region has the DNA TGTGCCAGCGGGGGGGAATGGAATTCACCCCTCCACTTT. Encoded protein: CASGGEWNSPLHF.

The chain couples TRBV28 to TRBJ1-6; 7 bases align to TRBD1. This CDR3 region has 12 residues. Germline V gives CDR1 MDHEN, CDR2 SYDVKM. The J segment lost 8 bases and the V segment lost 7 bases, leaving 2 bases of the junction unmatched. The CDR3 bases are TGTGCCAGCAACACAGGGGATTCACCCCTCCACTTT. It codes for CASNTGDSPLHF.

CDR3 region: CASSDSNEKLFF. The CDR3 DNA reads as TGTGCCAGCAGTGACAGTAATGAAAAACTGTTTTTT. The chain recombines TRBV6-1 with TRBJ1-4, with no clear D. Germline loops: CDR1 MNHNS, CDR2 SASEGT. The V end was cut by 3 bases, the J end by 4 bases, with 3 bases between. The CDR3 length is 12 residues.

V usage is TRBV7-3 and J usage is TRBJ2-1; D is possibly TRBD1 (6 bases). This CDR3 has 17 amino acids. Trimming shortened V by 2 bases and J by 0 bases, and 14 bases separated the two germline ends. Looked up from germline, CDR1 is SGHTA and CDR2 is FQGTGA. CDR3 sequence: CASSLEGGSSSYNEQFF. The CDR3 DNA sequence: TGTGCCAGCAGCTTAGAAGGGGGATCGAGCTCCTACAATGAGCAGTTCTTC.

The genes are TRBV28 and TRBJ2-1; possible D gene TRBD1, 6 bases. Looked up from germline, CDR1 is MDHEN and CDR2 is SYDVKM. The CDR3 runs to 14 residues. Trimming took 8 bases from V and 6 from J, leaving 17 bases between them. Here the CDR3 reads CASWSRGLGNEQFF. CDR3 sequence (DNA): TGTGCCAGCTGGAGCAGGGGCCTCGGCAATGAGCAGTTCTTC.

V gene TRBV12-5 combines with J gene TRBJ2-3; 11 bases are a match to TRBD1. CDR3 size: 16 residues. V lost 4 bases to trimming and J lost 1 base; unmatched junction nucleotides: 4. Germline V CDR1 and CDR2: LGHNT, FRNRAP. CDR3 sequence (DNA): TGTGCTAGTGGTTCTGGGACAGGGGGTGGCACAGATACGCAGTATTTT. Translated: CASGSGTGGGTDTQYF.

This clone was observed once. V is TRBV29-1 and J is TRBJ1-4, with D tentatively TRBD1 (6 bases). Germline V gives CDR1 SQVTM, CDR2 ANQGSEA. This CDR3 spans 14 amino acids. Trimming removed 6 bases from V and 6 bases from J, with 17 bases in between. CDR3 protein: CSVRSDSQYEKLFF. The CDR3 DNA follows: TGCAGCGTCCGATCGGACAGCCAGTATGAAAAACTGTTTTTT.

The chain uses TRBV27 and TRBJ1-3; the D gene is possibly TRBD1 (6 bases). Trimming cost V 0 bases and J 4 bases, with 19 bases left between them. Germline values: CDR1 MNHEY, CDR2 SMNVEV (reference sequence). The CDR3 contains 18 residues. CDR3 bases: TGTGCCAGCAGTTTATCGGGTGTCTGGGGGCTCGGGGGAAACACCATATATTTT. Translated: CASSLSGVWGLGGNTIYF.

Only a few counts were recorded for this clone. The V and J genes are TRBV4-1 and TRBJ2-1, with TRBD2 identical over 9 bases. V was pared by 1 base and J by 4 bases, with 5 bases of the junction left unmatched. The CDR3 covers 16 residues. CDR1 and CDR2 from the germline V gene are MGHRA and YSYEKL. CDR3 DNA sequence: TGCGCCAGCAGCCAAGTCCGGCGGGAGGGATACAATGAGCAGTTCTTC. It translates to CASSQVRREGYNEQFF.

The CDR3 sequence is CARSPWGREVDGYTF. CDR3 in DNA: TGTGCCAGAAGCCCGTGGGGCAGGGAGGTTGATGGCTACACCTTC. This rearrangement joins TRBV5-3 to TRBJ1-2, with TRBD1 as a possible D gene (5 bases). TRBV5-3 is filed as an ORF, its function uncertain. The V end was cut by 4 bases, the J end by 6 bases, with 19 bases between. The CDR3 spans 15 residues.